One sample yielded the 12 T cell receptor beta chains listed below, sequenced in a study of Tregs in tolerant kidney transplant recipients. The assay was immunoSEQ multiplex PCR, and TCRdb's table has in-frame clones only and misses some. The repertoire holds some 110,000 clones, with around nine tenths as singletons. The source material was CD4+ T cells from blood. These receptors were collected from a human donor in good health.

The V gene is TRBV6-5, the J gene TRBJ1-1, with D uncertain. Germline CDR1 MNHEY, CDR2 SVGAGI. CDR3 length equals 12 residues. Deletions cut 6 bases from V and 4 bases from J, with 9 bases between. The CDR3 sequence: CASRRLGTEAFF. The CDR3 DNA is TGTGCCAGCAGGAGGTTGGGCACTGAAGCTTTCTTT.

This clone was detected only once. The chain links TRBV2 to TRBJ1-4; D is possibly TRBD1 (5 bases). With 5 bases removed from V and 8 bases from J, the gap between germline ends came to 9 bases. The germline gives CDR1 SNHLY, CDR2 FYNNEI. The CDR3 is 12 residues long. DNA of the CDR3: TGTGCCAGCAGTTCCGACAGAGAAAAACTGTTTTTT. It encodes CASSSDREKLFF. Combining the CDR3 with reference TRBV2 and TRBJ1-4 gives the whole variable domain EPEVTQTPSHQVTQMGQEVILRCVPISNHLYFYWYRQILGQKVEFLVSFYNNEISEKSEIFDDQFSVERPDGSNFTLKIRSTKLEDSAMYFCASSSDREKLFFGSGTQLSVL.

The chain uses TRBV5-8 and TRBJ2-7; perhaps TRBD2 as D (5 bases). Trimming removed 0 bases at V and 7 bases at J, with 14 bases between. This CDR3 has 14 residues. Per the germline V gene, CDR1 is SGHTS and CDR2 is YDEGEE. The CDR3 sequence: CASSLEVPSGEQYF. CDR3 nucleotides: TGTGCCAGCAGCTTGGAAGTACCGTCGGGAGAGCAGTACTTC.

This clone was counted once. The J gene is TRBJ1-6, the V gene TRBV19; D not certain. Trimming took off 1 base at V and 4 bases at J, with 5 bases between the two ends. The CDR3 has 14 residues. Germline values: CDR1 LNHDA, CDR2 SQIVND (reference sequence). The CDR3 DNA reads TGTGCCAGTAGTATAGGCGGGTATAATTCACCCCTCCACTTT. Its protein product is CASSIGGYNSPLHF.

DNA of the CDR3: TGTGCCAGCTCACCGGGGACTAGCGGCACCTACGAGCAGTACTTC. As protein: CASSPGTSGTYEQYF. The gene calls are TRBV18 and TRBJ2-7; 11 nucleotides line up with TRBD2. V shed 3 bases, J shed 2 bases, and the junction held 3 bases outside the gene matches. CDR1 is KGHSH and CDR2 is LQKENI in the germline V gene. This CDR3 spans 15 amino acids.

This chain uses TRBV7-7 with TRBJ2-2, with D maybe TRBD1 (5 bases). Germline CDR1 and CDR2: SSHAT and FNYEAQ (reference sequence). Deletions cut 2 bases from V and 4 bases from J, with 11 bases between. This CDR3 is 15 amino acids long. This CDR3 is CASSLLTGRTGELFF. CDR3 DNA sequence: TGTGCCAGCAGCTTACTCACAGGCCGCACCGGGGAGCTGTTTTTT.

This chain connects TRBV28 to TRBJ2-7; D gene unclear. V gave up 4 bases and J gave up 12 bases, with 16 bases separating them. Germline CDR1 MDHEN, CDR2 SYDVKM. This CDR3 has 12 residues. The CDR3 sequence is CASSSQAIRLYF. In nucleotides, the CDR3 is TGTGCCAGCAGTTCCCAGGCGATAAGGCTGTACTTC.

V and J are TRBV5-8 and TRBJ1-5; 8 bases are shared with TRBD1. This CDR3 is built from 16 residues. V gave up 3 bases and J gave up 2 bases; unmatched junction bases: 7. Germline lookup yields CDR1 SGHTS and CDR2 YDEGEE. This CDR3 reads CASSSRQGLGNQPQHF. CDR3 nucleotides: TGTGCCAGCAGCTCCCGACAGGGGCTGGGCAATCAGCCCCAGCATTTT.

The chain combines TRBV12-2 with TRBJ1-5; TRBD1 reflects the table's D call only, with no check against the DNA. TRBV12-2 is reported as a pseudogene. This CDR3 is 16 amino acids long. CDR3 sequence: CASRRQGMALKRPQHF. CDR3 nucleotide sequence: TGTGCAAGTCGACGACAGGGAATGGCCCTAAAGAGGCCCCAGCATTTT.

The chain couples TRBV11-2 to TRBJ1-1; TRBD1 matches 9 bases. J gave up 9 bases and V 4 bases, and 9 bases lay outside the gene matches. CDR3 length: 14 residues. Per the germline V gene, CDR1 is SGHAT and CDR2 is FQNNGV. The CDR3 is CASSSGGTGRKAFF. CDR3 sequence (DNA): TGTGCCAGCAGCTCCGGAGGGACAGGGCGAAAAGCTTTCTTT.

This chain joins TRBV5-4 and TRBJ1-4; D gene uncertain. The CDR3 has 14 residues. V was trimmed by 4 bases and J by 8 bases, leaving 15 bases between them. CDR1 is SGHNT and CDR2 is YYREEE in the germline V gene (reference sequence). In DNA form, the CDR3 reads TGTGCCAGCAGCCCCGACACCCTGGGGGAAAAACTGTTTTTT. This sequence encodes CASSPDTLGEKLFF. The complete variable domain, with remaining parts taken from reference TRBV5-4 and TRBJ1-4, reads ETGVTQSPTHLIKTRGQQVTLRCSSQSGHNTVSWYQQALGQGPQFIFQYYREEENGRGNFPPRFSGLQFPNYSSELNVNALELDDSALYLCASSPDTLGEKLFFGSGTQLSVL.

The chain has TRBV29-1 and TRBJ1-1, with D tentatively TRBD1 (5 bases). The CDR3 extends over 11 amino acids. Per germline, CDR1 SQVTM and CDR2 ANQGSEA. The V gene lost 6 bases and the J gene lost 7 bases, with 12 bases spanning the gap. The CDR3 loop reads CSVMTDLEAFF. As DNA, the CDR3 is TGCAGCGTGATGACAGACCTTGAAGCTTTCTTT.